This T cell receptor beta chain was identified during a study of response to subunit inactivated influenza vaccine. Study outcomes and limitations: Authors suggested that a seasonal influenza vaccination recruits few new T cells each time.

Germline CDR1 reads LGHNA; CDR2 reads YNFKEQ. CDR3 size: 15 residues. After removal of 3 bases from V and 4 bases from J, the junction contained 5 bases not matched to a gene. MiXCR was run by TCRdb on the RT-PCR reads, yielding one entry per CDR3 protein. This repertoire shows more than 450,000 distinct CDR3 sequences, roughly 8.2% found once; its top ten account for roughly 13%. This clonotype appeared a few times. Antigen unknown. The chain combines TRBV4-2 with TRBJ2-1; 8 bases line up with TRBD1. The clonotype was recovered from a man aged 50-75 years who received an inactivated influenza vaccine. The material was PBMCs from blood, obtained roughly 24 months after vaccination. The DNA for the CDR3 is TGTGCCAGCAGCCAGGACAGGGCTTCGTACAATGAGCAGTTCTTC. Translated, it gives CASSQDRASYNEQFF.